A selection of T cell receptor beta chains follows, all from one sample in a study of vaccination effects on CD4 cells after COVID-19. These receptors are not linked to any known antigen. Sequencing used immunoSEQ multiplex PCR; TCRdb keeps in-frame clones, though not all of them. The sample has about 46,000 clones; around 74% are singletons. The specimen comprised CD4+ T cells from PBMCs cultured with HCoV-OC43 spike peptides, sampled after COVID-19 vaccination. These receptors originate from a human donor who received a COVID-19 vaccine. CDR3s include the opening cysteine and the closing phenylalanine or tryptophan. The D gene is left open where the match is weak. Clone sizes are given selectively: once, few, many, or a class where the clone is expanded.

TRBJ1-4 | TRBD1 | TRBV15 | . | CATSRTGEGEKLFF | TGTGCCACCAGCAGGACAGGGGAAGGAGAAAAACTGTTTTTT
TRBJ1-5 | . | TRBV6-1 | . | CASSEAGFGGNQPQHF | TGTGCCAGCAGTGAAGCGGGGTTTGGTGGCAATCAGCCCCAGCATTTT
TRBJ2-5 | TRBD1 | TRBV7-8 | . | CASSLAWDREETQYF | TGTGCCAGCAGCTTAGCATGGGACAGGGAAGAGACCCAGTACTTC
TRBJ2-5 | TRBD2 | TRBV12-3/TRBV12-4 | . | CASSLAGVETQYF | TGTGCCAGCAGCTTAGCGGGAGTAGAGACCCAGTACTTC
TRBJ2-7 | . | TRBV6-6 | few | CASIKGTETSYEQYF | TGTGCCAGCATTAAAGGGACTGAAACCAGCTACGAGCAGTACTTC
TRBJ2-2 | . | TRBV7-2 | . | CASSLGSGAVTGELFF | TGTGCCAGCAGCTTAGGGTCGGGGGCGGTCACCGGGGAGCTGTTTTTT
TRBJ1-2 | . | TRBV7-9 | . | CASSLGPNGYTF | TGTGCCAGCAGCTTAGGGCCTAATGGCTACACCTTC
TRBJ2-1 | . | TRBV6-2/TRBV6-3 | . | CASSFGAGSYNEQFF | TGTGCCAGCAGTTTTGGAGCGGGCTCCTACAATGAGCAGTTCTTC
TRBJ2-7 | . | TRBV11-2 | . | CASSLDRYEQYF | TGTGCCAGCAGCTTAGATCGGTACGAGCAGTACTTC
TRBJ2-7 | . | TRBV5-1 | . | CASSSGQYGAYEQYF | TGCGCCAGCAGCTCGGGTCAATATGGAGCCTACGAGCAGTACTTC
TRBJ2-1 | . | TRBV4-2 | . | CASSQGGFRRYNEQFF | TGTGCCAGCAGCCAAGGAGGGTTTCGGAGATACAATGAGCAGTTCTTC
TRBJ2-7 | . | TRBV4-1 | . | CASSQQLEYEQYF | TGCGCCAGCAGCCAACAATTGGAGTACGAGCAGTACTTC
TRBJ1-2 | . | TRBV2 | few | CASRAGTANYGYTF | TGTGCCAGCAGGGCCGGGACGGCGAACTATGGCTACACCTTC
TRBJ1-2 | TRBD1 | TRBV5-5 | . | CASSVGQGYGYTF | TGTGCCAGCAGCGTTGGACAGGGCTATGGCTACACCTTC
TRBJ1-5 | . | TRBV3-1/TRBV3-2 | . | CASSQVGSSNQPQHF | TGTGCCAGCAGCCAAGTCGGGTCTAGCAATCAGCCCCAGCATTTT
TRBJ2-7 | TRBD2 | TRBV25-1 | . | CATSGGRGDSYEQYF | TGTGCCACCTCGGGGGGGCGGGGGGACTCCTACGAGCAGTACTTC
TRBJ1-1 | . | TRBV7-9 | . | CASNPSPNLQVNTEAFF | TGTGCCAGCAACCCCTCCCCGAATTTACAGGTGAACACTGAAGCTTTCTTT
TRBJ2-7 | TRBD2 | TRBV7-2 | once | CASSASGRGHEQYF | TGTGCCAGCAGCGCGAGCGGGAGAGGTCACGAGCAGTACTTC
TRBJ1-2 | . | TRBV4-1 | . | CASSQGSGSSAYGYTF | TGCGCCAGCAGCCAAGGTTCGGGCAGCTCCGCCTATGGCTACACCTTC
TRBJ2-7 | . | TRBV21-1 | once | CASIRTSGTYEQYF | TGTGCCAGCATACGGACTAGCGGTACCTACGAGCAGTACTTC
TRBJ2-3 | . | TRBV2 | . | CASSFLADTQYF | .
TRBJ2-1 | . | TRBV12-5 | . | CASGLVVGDPNEQFF | TGTGCTAGTGGTTTGGTAGTTGGGGACCCCAATGAGCAGTTCTTC
TRBJ1-4 | . | TRBV5-4 | . | CASSLAQNNEKLFF | TGTGCCAGCAGCTTGGCACAGAATAATGAAAAACTGTTTTTT
TRBJ2-7 | . | TRBV12-3/TRBV12-4 | few | CASPSHEQYF | TGTGCCAGCCCGTCCCACGAGCAGTACTTC
TRBJ2-7 | . | TRBV2 | . | CASRPTTGAYEQYF | TGTGCCAGCCGGCCTACTACGGGGGCCTACGAGCAGTACTTC
TRBJ1-2 | . | TRBV20-1 | once | CSARSGGGYTF | TGCAGTGCTAGGTCCGGCGGTGGCTACACCTTC
TRBJ2-2 | . | TRBV5-1 | few | CASSPDNTNTGELFF | TGCGCCAGCTCGCCGGACAATACGAACACCGGGGAGCTGTTTTTT
TRBJ2-1 | . | TRBV7-9 | few | CASSLSQGYNEQFF | TGTGCCAGCAGCTTATCGCAGGGCTACAATGAGCAGTTCTTC